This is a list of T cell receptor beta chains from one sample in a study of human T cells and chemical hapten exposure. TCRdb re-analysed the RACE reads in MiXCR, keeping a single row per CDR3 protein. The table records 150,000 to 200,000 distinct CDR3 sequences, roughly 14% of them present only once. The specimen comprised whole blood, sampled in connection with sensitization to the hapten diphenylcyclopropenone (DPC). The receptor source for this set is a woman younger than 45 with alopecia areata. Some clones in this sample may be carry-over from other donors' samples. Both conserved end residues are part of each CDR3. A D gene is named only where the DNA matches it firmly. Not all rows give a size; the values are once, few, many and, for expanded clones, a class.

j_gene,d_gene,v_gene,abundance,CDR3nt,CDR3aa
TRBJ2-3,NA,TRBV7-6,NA,TGTGCCAGCAGCCCCGGGGGAGTTTGGGATACGCAGTATTTT,CASSPGGVWDTQYF
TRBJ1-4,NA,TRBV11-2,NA,TGTGCCAGCAGCGAAAGCGGGGTCTGGAAACTGTTTTTC,CASSESGVWKLFF
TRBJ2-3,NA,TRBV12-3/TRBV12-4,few,TGTGCCAGCAGTTTCCTAGGGATTAGTACAGATACGCAGTATTTT,CASSFLGISTDTQYF
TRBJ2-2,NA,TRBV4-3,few,TGCGCCAGCAGCCAACTAAAGAGTACCGGGGAGCTGTTTTTT,CASSQLKSTGELFF
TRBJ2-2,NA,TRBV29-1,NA,TGCAGCGTTTCCCGGGCCTCACAAACCGGGGAGCTGTTTTTT,CSVSRASQTGELFF
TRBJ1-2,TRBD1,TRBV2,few,TGTGCCAGCAGAAGACAGGGGGTGGGCTATGGCTACACCTTC,CASRRQGVGYGYTF
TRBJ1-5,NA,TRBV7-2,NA,TGTGCCAGCAGCCACAGGGAGTGGAGCAATCAGCCCCAGCATTTT,CASSHREWSNQPQHF
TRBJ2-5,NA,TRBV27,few,TGTGCCAGCAGTTTTGGCCAGGCGGCTCTCTCGGCCCAGTACTTC,CASSFGQAALSAQYF
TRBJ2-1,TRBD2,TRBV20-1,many,TGCAGTCCTACTGCCACTAGCGGGGCGTTCTTGTACAATGAGCAGTTCTTC,CSPTATSGAFLYNEQFF
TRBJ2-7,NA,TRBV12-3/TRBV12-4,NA,TGTGCCAGCAGTCCGCAGGGAAATCGGTACGAGCAGTACTTC,CASSPQGNRYEQYF
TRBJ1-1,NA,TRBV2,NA,TGTGCCAGCACTTTGCAGGAGAACACTGAAGCTTTCTTT,CASTLQENTEAFF
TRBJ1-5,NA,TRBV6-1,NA,TGTGCCAGCAGTGAAGCATGGGGGGGCGATCAGCCCCAGCATTTT,CASSEAWGGDQPQHF
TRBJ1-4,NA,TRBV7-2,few,TGTGCCAGCAGCTTATGGGGGTTGAATGAAAAACTGTTTTTT,CASSLWGLNEKLFF
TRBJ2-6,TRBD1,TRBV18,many,TGTGCCAGCTCACCAGAGACAGGGGATTCTGGGGCCAACGTCCTGACTTTC,CASSPETGDSGANVLTF